The 28 T cell receptor beta chains below all came from one sample that was sequenced in a study of cytomegalovirus exposure and HLA in healthy donors. The PCR contained 60 Vbeta and 13 Jbeta primers. Using immunoSEQ multiplex PCR, the repertoire was profiled, and TCRdb retains in-frame clones only, with some absent. The table lists 180,000 or so clones, about 86% of them singletons. The source material was PBMCs. These TCRs come from a woman aged 30 to 39 in good health and CMV-seronegative.

The rearrangement links TRBV28 to TRBJ1-2; D may be TRBD1 (5 bases). Germline V lookup: CDR1 MDHEN, CDR2 SYDVKM. The CDR3 is made up of 14 amino acids. With 6 bases removed from V and 5 bases from J, the gap between germline ends came to 16 bases. CDR3 sequence (DNA): TGTGCCAGCAGCTGGGTGGGTGGACATTATGGCTACACCTTC. Amino acids: CASSWVGGHYGYTF.

The chain couples TRBV6-1 to TRBJ2-1; D perhaps matches TRBD2 (6 bases). In germline, CDR1 is MNHNS, CDR2 SASEGT. Trimming left V 5 bases short and J 9 bases short, with 14 bases between. This CDR3 contains 13 residues. In nucleotides, the CDR3 is TGTGCCAGCAGTATGCAACTAGCATCTGAGCAGTTCTTC. Amino acids: CASSMQLASEQFF.

The chain combines TRBV28 with TRBJ2-7; TRBD1 matches at 9 bases. The CDR3 has 18 residues. V lost 1 base and J lost 3; bases outside the gene matches: 13. Per germline, CDR1 MDHEN and CDR2 SYDVKM. In DNA, the CDR3 is TGTGCCAGCAGTTTATCGGCCGGGACAGGGAAGTTGGGCTACGAGCAGTACTTC. The encoded protein is CASSLSAGTGKLGYEQYF.

V gene TRBV4-1 combines with J gene TRBJ2-7; D is unresolved. The CDR3 spans 12 residues. V gave up 4 bases and J gave up 6 bases, with 10 bases separating them. Germline-derived CDR1 and CDR2 are MGHRA and YSYEKL. CDR3 nucleotide sequence: TGCGCCAGCAGCCCCGAGACGGGCGAGCAGTACTTC. Translation: CASSPETGEQYF.

The chain carries TRBV27 and TRBJ2-1; the D gene is possibly TRBD2 (6 bases). The CDR3 has 12 residues. Germline lookup yields CDR1 MNHEY and CDR2 SMNVEV (reference sequence). Trimming pared 6 bases from V and 7 bases from J, leaving 10 bases between. The CDR3 DNA reads TGTGCCAGCAGGACCGGAGGGAATGAGCAGTTCTTC. Translating gives CASRTGGNEQFF.

This chain's CDR3 is CASSQDRGQSLTGELFF. In DNA, the CDR3 is TGCGCCAGCAGCCAAGACCGGGGACAGTCACTCACCGGGGAGCTGTTTTTT. The rearrangement joins TRBV4-1 to TRBJ2-2; 7 bases match TRBD1. There are 17 residues in the CDR3. V was clipped by 0 bases and J by 4 bases; unmatched bases: 8. Germline assignment: CDR1 MGHRA and CDR2 YSYEKL.

The V and J genes are TRBV5-6 and TRBJ2-3; unclear D gene. Trimming stripped 1 base from V and 0 bases from J, with 12 bases between. The CDR3 covers 16 residues. Germline V gives CDR1 SGHDT, CDR2 YYEEEE. The DNA of the CDR3 is TGTGCCAGCAGCTTGCGCGGCTCTCCTAGCACAGATACGCAGTATTTT. It codes for CASSLRGSPSTDTQYF.

CDR3 bases: TGCGCCAGCAGTCGACTAGCGGGGGCGACTCACAATGAGCAGTTCTTC. Translating gives CASSRLAGATHNEQFF. The V and J genes are TRBV10-2 and TRBJ2-1, with 12 bases that match TRBD2. V shed 5 bases and J 5 bases; nucleotides not matched to a gene: 7. This CDR3 is built from 16 residues. Germline V gives CDR1 WSHSY, CDR2 SAAADI.

This chain links TRBV5-8 with TRBJ2-1; 9 positions agree with TRBD2. Germline assignment: CDR1 SGHTS and CDR2 YDEGEE. The length of the CDR3 is 16 residues. The V and J ends lost 0 bases and 7 bases, in that order; junction bases with no gene match: 8. CDR3 nucleotide sequence: TGTGCCAGCAGCTTGGTCTGGCGGGAGGGCCATAATGAGCAGTTCTTC. Translated, it gives CASSLVWREGHNEQFF.

V and J are TRBV10-1 and TRBJ2-5; 10 nucleotides align to TRBD1. The CDR3 extends over 18 amino acids. Trimming removed 6 bases from V and 0 bases from J; junction bases left unmatched: 13. Germline CDR1 WNHNN, CDR2 SYGVQD (reference sequence). The CDR3 DNA follows: TGCGCCAGCAGCCCCCCGACAGGGGGCCAGTTGTACCAAGAGACCCAGTACTTC. The encoded protein is CASSPPTGGQLYQETQYF.

The chain uses TRBV19 and TRBJ2-7; D unresolved. The germline V gene has CDR1 LNHDA and CDR2 SQIVND (reference sequence). V was cut by 4 bases and J by 7 bases, with 20 bases left in between. CDR3 size: 15 residues. This chain's CDR3 is CASSTFMGPLSEQYF. DNA for the CDR3: TGTGCCAGTAGTACATTTATGGGCCCCCTAAGTGAGCAGTACTTC.

The chain is built from TRBV19 and TRBJ2-1; no firm D call. Trimming removed 0 bases at V and 3 bases at J, with 3 bases between. The CDR3 is 13 residues long. Germline CDR1 and CDR2: LNHDA and SQIVND (reference sequence). The CDR3, as DNA: TGTGCCAGTAGTATAGACCACTACAATGAGCAGTTCTTC. Amino acid sequence: CASSIDHYNEQFF.

The chain employs TRBV6-5 and TRBJ2-5; no clear D. Looked up from germline, CDR1 is MNHEY and CDR2 is SVGAGI. The V and J ends lost 2 bases and 2 bases respectively, with 6 bases between them. This CDR3 is built from 13 residues. DNA for the CDR3: TGTGCCAGCAGTTACGGCATTCAAGAGACCCAGTACTTC. Translating gives CASSYGIQETQYF.

The chain recombines TRBV2 with TRBJ2-5; the D gene is possibly TRBD2 (5 bases). The tail of the sequence fits TRBJ2-7 better, so the J call may be wrong. The CDR3 runs 10 residues. From germline, CDR1 is SNHLY and CDR2 FYNNEI. As DNA, the CDR3 is TGTGCCACGGGAAGCTACGAGCAGTACTTC. Translated, it gives CATGSYEQYF.

CDR3 sequence: CASSPYSGSTYEQYF. In DNA form, the CDR3 reads TGTGCCAGCAGCCCCTATAGCGGATCGACCTACGAGCAGTACTTC. This chain links TRBV5-6 with TRBJ2-7, with D perhaps matching TRBD2 (6 bases). The germline V and J ends were trimmed by 4 bases and 2 bases, with 16 bases remaining between them. Germline V gives CDR1 SGHDT, CDR2 YYEEEE. The CDR3 sequence is 15 residues long. The full variable domain, rest sourced from reference TRBV5-6 and TRBJ2-7, is DAGVTQSPTHLIKTRGQQVTLRCSPKSGHDTVSWYQQALGQGPQFIFQYYEEEERQRGNFPDRFSGHQFPNYSSELNVNALLLGDSALYLCASSPYSGSTYEQYFGPGTRLTVT.

This clone was observed a single time. The CDR3 reads CASSVGRRSGANVLTF. In nucleotides, the CDR3 is TGTGCCAGCAGCGTAGGGAGAAGGTCTGGGGCCAACGTCCTGACTTTC. This chain connects TRBV9 to TRBJ2-6; D is unresolved. The germline V gene encodes CDR1 SGDLS and CDR2 YYNGEE. The CDR3 has 16 amino acids. With 0 bases removed from V and 1 base from J, the gap between germline ends came to 8 bases.

About this clone: A junction end diverges from the germline sequence, so it may reflect a read error. The rearrangement joins TRBV25-1 to TRBJ2-7, with TRBD2 identical over 7 bases. CDR3 length: 16 residues. The V gene's germline CDR1 is MGHDK and CDR2 SYGVNS. The DNA for the CDR3 is TGTGCCAGCACCCCCCGGGCGGCTAGCGGAAAATACGGGCAGTACTTC. Translation gives CASTPRAASGKYGQYF.

This sequence joins TRBV2 and TRBJ1-1, with D tentatively TRBD1 (6 bases). Trimming pared 9 bases from V and 3 bases from J, leaving 11 bases between. Germline V CDR1 and CDR2: SNHLY, FYNNEI. The length of the CDR3 is 12 residues. CDR3 in DNA: TGTGCCAGTACAACAGGGTACACTGAAGCTTTCTTT. It is translated as CASTTGYTEAFF. Full variable domain (missing parts from reference TRBV2 and TRBJ1-1): EPEVTQTPSHQVTQMGQEVILRCVPISNHLYFYWYRQILGQKVEFLVSFYNNEISEKSEIFDDQFSVERPDGSNFTLKIRSTKLEDSAMYFCASTTGYTEAFFGQGTRLTVV.

V and J are TRBV7-2 and TRBJ2-2, with D maybe TRBD1 (5 bases). The germline gives CDR1 SGHTA, CDR2 FQGNSA. The CDR3 sequence is 15 residues long. The germline V and J ends were trimmed by 1 base and 3 bases, with 9 bases remaining between them. For the CDR3, the DNA is TGTGCCAGCAGCTTAGTTCCAGGGTACACCGGGGAGCTGTTTTTT. It is translated as CASSLVPGYTGELFF.

The chain employs TRBV19 and TRBJ2-5; TRBD2 aligns across 10 bases. This CDR3 has 15 amino acids. V lost 1 base to trimming and J lost 5 bases; unmatched junction nucleotides: 4. The germline gives CDR1 LNHDA, CDR2 SQIVND (reference sequence). CDR3 nucleotide sequence: TGTGCCAGTAGTATAGGGGGACTAGCGAGGGAGACCCAGTACTTC. Protein sequence: CASSIGGLARETQYF.

J is TRBJ1-4 and V is TRBV6-1, with 7 bases identical to TRBD1. With 6 bases clipped from V and 7 bases from J, the junction kept 8 bases outside the gene matches. Germline CDR1 MNHNS, CDR2 SASEGT. The CDR3 is 14 amino acids. This CDR3 is CASSQDRVVEKLFF. The CDR3 DNA is TGTGCCAGCAGCCAAGACAGGGTTGTTGAAAAACTGTTTTTT.

The rearrangement uses TRBV4-2 and TRBJ2-3; 7 nucleotides match TRBD1. Germline V gene sequence: CDR1 LGHNA, CDR2 YNFKEQ. The CDR3 has 16 amino acids. Losses at the gene ends were 0 bases for V and 3 bases for J; bases not matched to a gene: 6. CDR3 amino acids: CASSQEWRQGTDTQYF. CDR3 DNA sequence: TGTGCCAGCAGCCAAGAGTGGAGACAGGGTACAGATACGCAGTATTTT.

The chain employs TRBV11-1 and TRBJ2-2, with D possibly matching TRBD1 (6 bases). The germline V gene has CDR1 SGHAT and CDR2 FQDESV (reference sequence). The CDR3 has 15 residues. Trimming left V 5 bases short and J 5 bases short, with 15 bases between. The CDR3 loop reads CASSRQGSRTGELFF. Written as DNA, the CDR3 is TGTGCCAGCAGCCGTCAGGGGAGCAGGACCGGGGAGCTGTTTTTT.

The chain employs TRBV27 and TRBJ2-5; 13 nucleotides agree with TRBD2. CDR3 size: 16 residues. The V gene end was trimmed by 6 bases and the J gene end by 4 bases; junction bases not matched to a gene: 8. CDR1 and CDR2 from the germline V gene are MNHEY and SMNVEV (reference sequence). CDR3 nucleotides: TGTGCCAGCAGCCAAACTAGCGGGAGGGGGGCAGAGACCCAGTACTTC. Its protein product is CASSQTSGRGAETQYF.

This clone has more than one count but fewer than ten. This chain connects TRBV28 to TRBJ1-2; D not resolved. Trimming took 3 bases from V and 5 from J, leaving 4 bases between them. Germline V gene lookup returns CDR1 MDHEN and CDR2 SYDVKM. The CDR3 sequence is 11 residues long. The CDR3 bases are TGTGCCAGCAGTTTTAAATATGGCTACACCTTC. This codes for CASSFKYGYTF.

This chain uses TRBV28 with TRBJ1-3, with 7 bases lining up with TRBD1. Germline CDR1 is MDHEN and CDR2 is SYDVKM. Trimming removed 6 bases from V and 4 bases from J; junction bases left unmatched: 6. This CDR3 comprises 14 residues. The CDR3 nucleotides read TGTGCCAGCAGACCTACAGGGGAAGGAAACACCATATATTTT. The encoded protein is CASRPTGEGNTIYF.

The chain is built from TRBV2 and TRBJ2-5, with D tentatively TRBD1 (6 bases). This CDR3 contains 11 residues. V lost 10 bases and J 5 bases, leaving 11 bases between the germline ends. Germline-derived CDR1 and CDR2 are SNHLY and FYNNEI. CDR3 sequence reads: CANKGEETQYF. CDR3 nucleotide sequence: TGTGCCAACAAGGGGGAGGAGACCCAGTACTTC.

Concerning this clone itself: Different DNA sequences within this sample yield the same CDR3. This chain uses TRBV5-1 with TRBJ1-1, with 9 bases aligning to TRBD1. CDR1 is SGHRS and CDR2 is YFSETQ in the germline V gene. The CDR3 has 14 residues. The trim removed 4 bases at V and 1 base at J, leaving 2 bases unmatched. CDR3 sequence reads: CASSLTGGNTEAFF. In DNA form, the CDR3 reads TGCGCCAGCAGCCTGACAGGGGGGAACACTGAAGCTTTCTTT.